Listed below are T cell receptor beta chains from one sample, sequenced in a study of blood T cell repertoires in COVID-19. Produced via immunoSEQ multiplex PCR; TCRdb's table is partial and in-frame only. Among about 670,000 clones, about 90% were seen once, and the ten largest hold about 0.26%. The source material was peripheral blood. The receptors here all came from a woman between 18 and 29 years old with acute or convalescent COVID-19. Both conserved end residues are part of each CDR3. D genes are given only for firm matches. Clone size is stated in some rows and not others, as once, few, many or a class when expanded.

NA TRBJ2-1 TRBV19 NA CASSISDYHNEQFF TGTGCCAGTAGTATCTCGGACTATCACAATGAGCAGTTCTTC
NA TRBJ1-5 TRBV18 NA CASSPPVGPTGNQPQHF TGTGCCAGCTCACCACCGGTTGGGCCGACGGGCAATCAGCCCCAGCATTTT
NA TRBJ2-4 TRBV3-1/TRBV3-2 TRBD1 CASSERGPVVFDIQYF TGTGCCAGCAGCGAGAGGGGGCCGGTCGTTTTCGACATTCAGTACTTC
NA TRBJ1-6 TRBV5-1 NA CASSLSMSENSPLHF TGCGCCAGCAGCTTATCGATGAGTGAAAATTCACCCCTCCACTTT
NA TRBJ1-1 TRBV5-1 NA CASSLSAGLRDTEAFF TGCGCCAGCAGCTTGTCGGCAGGGCTTAGGGACACTGAAGCTTTCTTT
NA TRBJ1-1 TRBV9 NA CASSARDINTEAFF TGTGCCAGCAGCGCCCGGGACATCAACACTGAAGCTTTCTTT
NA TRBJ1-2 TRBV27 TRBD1 CASSQSPGTGFNYGYTF TGTGCCAGCAGTCAATCCCCCGGGACAGGCTTTAACTATGGCTACACCTTC
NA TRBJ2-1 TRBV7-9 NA CASSPVPRREQFF TGTGCCAGCAGCCCGGTTCCCCGGCGGGAGCAGTTCTTC
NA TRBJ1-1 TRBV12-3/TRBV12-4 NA CASSFWNTEAFF TGTGCCAGCAGTTTCTGGAACACTGAAGCTTTCTTT
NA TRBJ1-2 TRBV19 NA CASSIVPQGHTF TGTGCCAGTAGTATAGTCCCGCAGGGGCACACCTTC
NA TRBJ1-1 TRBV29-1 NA CAGRGDFWNTEAFF TGCGCCGGCCGGGGAGATTTTTGGAACACTGAAGCTTTCTTT
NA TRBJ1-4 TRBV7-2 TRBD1 CASRDPGQGDEKLFF TGTGCCAGCAGAGACCCGGGACAGGGCGATGAAAAACTGTTTTTT
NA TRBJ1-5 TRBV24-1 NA CATSDFARGTQHF TGTGCCACCAGTGACTTTGCCCGGGGTACCCAGCATTTT
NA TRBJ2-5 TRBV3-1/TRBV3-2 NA CASSQGFGLAHETQYF TGTGCCAGCAGCCAAGGATTCGGGCTAGCGCATGAGACCCAGTACTTC
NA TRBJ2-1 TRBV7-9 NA CASGPLRGGYNEQFF TGTGCCAGCGGACCACTTAGGGGGGGCTACAATGAGCAGTTCTTC
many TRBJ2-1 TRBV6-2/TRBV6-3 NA CASSYSGGSYNEQFF TGTGCCAGCAGTTACTCGGGGGGCTCCTACAATGAGCAGTTCTTC
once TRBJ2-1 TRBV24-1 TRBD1 CATSDPGQVSSYNEQFF TGTGCCACCAGTGACCCGGGACAGGTGAGCTCCTACAATGAGCAGTTCTTC
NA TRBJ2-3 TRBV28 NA CASTLGGSTDTQYF TGTGCCAGCACTCTTGGCGGCAGCACAGATACGCAGTATTTT
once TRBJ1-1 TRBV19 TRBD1 CASLRQGNRNTEAFF TGTGCCAGCTTAAGACAGGGGAATCGGAACACTGAAGCTTTCTTT
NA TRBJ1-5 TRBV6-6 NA CASRRESANQPQHF TGTGCCAGCAGGAGGGAGAGCGCTAATCAGCCCCAGCATTTT
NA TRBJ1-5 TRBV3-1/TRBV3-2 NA CASSQGVRSGQPQHF TGTGCCAGCAGCCAAGGGGTAAGGTCGGGTCAGCCCCAGCATTTT
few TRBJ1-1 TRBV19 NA CASSIGGGNTEAFF TGTGCCAGTAGTATAGGAGGGGGGAACACTGAAGCTTTCTTT
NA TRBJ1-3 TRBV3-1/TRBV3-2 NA CASSRSPGSGNTIYF TGTGCCAGCAGCAGAAGCCCGGGCTCTGGAAACACCATATATTTT
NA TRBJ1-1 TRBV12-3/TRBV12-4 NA CASGFRTEAFF TGTGCCAGCGGCTTTCGTACTGAAGCTTTCTTT
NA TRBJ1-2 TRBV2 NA CASSVDTFYGYTF TGTGCCAGCAGTGTCGACACCTTTTATGGCTACACCTTC
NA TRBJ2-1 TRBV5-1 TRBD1 CASSSRQGWNEQFF TGCGCCAGCAGCTCGAGACAGGGGTGGAATGAGCAGTTCTTC
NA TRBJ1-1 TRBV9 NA CASSGSPLNTEAFF TGTGCCAGCAGCGGTTCCCCCTTGAACACTGAAGCTTTCTTT